These 20 T cell receptor beta chains came from one sample sequenced in a study of T cell clonotyping in hematopoietic cell transplantation. Profiling relied on immunoSEQ multiplex PCR, and the TCRdb table lists in-frame clones only, not all of them. The sample contains some 40,000 clones, roughly 94% of which appear only once. Sequencing input: peripheral blood mononuclear cells. Every receptor here comes from a woman aged 45-59 years in good health. Some clones in this sample may be carry-over from other donors' samples.

The chain couples TRBV5-1 to TRBJ1-1, with 7 bases identical to TRBD1. The junction had 23 bases not matched to a gene; V was cut back by 8 bases and J by 4 bases. This CDR3 spans 18 amino acids. CDR1 is SGHRS and CDR2 is YFSETQ in the germline V gene. DNA for the CDR3: TGCGCCAGAACCCTCGGGACGGGACAGAAATCCAGCGGCACTGAAGCTTTCTTT. Translating gives CARTLGTGQKSSGTEAFF. The full variable domain, with the rest looked up from reference TRBV5-1 and TRBJ1-1, is KAGVTQTPRYLIKTRGQQVTLSCSPISGHRSVSWYQQTPGQGLQFLFEYFSETQRNKGNFPGRFSGRQFSNSRSEMNVSTLELGDSALYLCARTLGTGQKSSGTEAFFGQGTRLTVV.

The V call is TRBV5-1, the J call TRBJ2-7; the D call may be TRBD1 or TRBD2 (5 bases each). V shed 0 bases and J shed 9 bases, with 16 bases lying between them. CDR1 is SGHRS and CDR2 is YFSETQ in the germline V gene. This CDR3 is built from 14 residues. The chain's CDR3 is CASSLGDPSQGQYF. In DNA, the CDR3 is TGCGCCAGCAGCTTGGGGGACCCCTCTCAAGGGCAGTACTTC.

The V gene is TRBV6-1, the J gene TRBJ1-1; TRBD1 might be the D (6 bases). The germline CDR1 and CDR2 sequences are MNHNS and SASEGT. The CDR3 has 13 amino acids. The germline V and J ends were trimmed by 6 bases and 2 bases, with 10 bases remaining between them. The CDR3 sequence: CASRRGVNTEAFF. Here the CDR3 DNA reads TGTGCCAGCAGGAGGGGGGTAAACACTGAAGCTTTCTTT.

The chain combines TRBV5-1 with TRBJ1-1; 9 nucleotides match TRBD1. V lost 3 bases to trimming and J lost 4 bases; unmatched junction nucleotides: 7. CDR3 length: 15 amino acids. Germline assignment: CDR1 SGHRS and CDR2 YFSETQ. CDR3 in DNA: TGCGCCAGCAGCTCCGGACAGGGGTTGGCCACTGAAGCTTTCTTT. Translation gives CASSSGQGLATEAFF.

In this sample, this clone turned up once. The chain combines TRBV11-3 with TRBJ2-5; D is possibly TRBD1 or TRBD2 (5 bases each). The CDR3 extends over 13 amino acids. Trimming pared 6 bases from V and 1 base from J, leaving 9 bases between. CDR1 SGHNT and CDR2 YENEEA come from the germline V gene. CDR3 amino acids: CASSPGPQETQYF. CDR3 coding DNA: TGTGCCAGCAGTCCGGGGCCCCAAGAGACCCAGTACTTC.

CDR3: CASSHPSGGAMTDTQYF. The CDR3 DNA follows: TGTGCCAGCAGCCATCCTAGCGGGGGGGCTATGACAGATACGCAGTATTTT. V gene TRBV7-9 combines with J gene TRBJ2-3, with 12 bases aligning to TRBD2. The junction had 9 bases not matched to a gene; V was cut back by 5 bases and J by 3 bases. This CDR3 region has 17 residues. The germline CDR1 and CDR2 sequences are SEHNR and FQNEAQ (reference sequence).

This chain joins TRBV6-5 and TRBJ1-2; D not certain. The CDR3 consists of 14 residues. V was pared by 5 bases and J by 0 bases, with 10 bases between. Germline V lookup: CDR1 MNHEY, CDR2 SVGAGI. For the CDR3, the DNA is TGTGCCAGCAGTCCCTCGTTAGCTAACTATGGCTACACCTTC. Protein product: CASSPSLANYGYTF.

V and J are TRBV28 and TRBJ1-2; D call uncertain. The V gene lost 8 bases and the J gene lost 4 bases, with 17 bases spanning the gap. Germline V gives CDR1 MDHEN, CDR2 SYDVKM. The length of the CDR3 is 14 residues. CDR3: CASLHPDGRYGYTF. CDR3 DNA sequence: TGTGCCAGCCTGCATCCAGACGGACGCTATGGCTACACCTTC.

V usage is TRBV5-6 and J usage is TRBJ2-7; D gene unclear. The germline V gene has CDR1 SGHDT and CDR2 YYEEEE. V was trimmed by 5 bases and J by 1 base, leaving 22 bases between them. There are 17 residues in the CDR3. CDR3 in DNA: TGTGCCAGCAGTGTTCTACAGTGGAATCGTTCATCCTACGAGCAGTACTTC. Protein product: CASSVLQWNRSSYEQYF.

For the CDR3, the DNA is TGTGCCAGCAGTTTCCCCCAGGGGGCCTCCAATCAGCCCCAGCATTTT. Protein sequence: CASSFPQGASNQPQHF. The rearrangement uses TRBV7-2 and TRBJ1-5; 8 nucleotides agree with TRBD1. V dropped 6 bases and J dropped 3; count of bases not matched to a gene: 10. CDR1 is SGHTA and CDR2 is FQGNSA in the germline V gene. The length of the CDR3 is 16 residues.

The chain joins TRBV5-4 to TRBJ1-3; tentatively, D is TRBD1 (5 bases). The CDR3 is made up of 15 amino acids. Trimming took off 3 bases at V and 0 bases at J, with 10 bases between the two ends. Germline V CDR1 and CDR2: SGHNT, YYREEE (reference sequence). The CDR3 DNA reads TGTGCCAGCAGCTCTGGAGGGGACTCTGGAAACACCATATATTTT. It codes for CASSSGGDSGNTIYF.

This clone has only one observation. This chain links TRBV19 with TRBJ1-6, with D tentatively TRBD1 (6 bases). With 2 bases removed from V and 9 bases from J, the gap between germline ends came to 14 bases. CDR3 length equals 15 residues. Germline-derived CDR1 and CDR2 are LNHDA and SQIVND (reference sequence). This CDR3 is CASSIISQGLSPLHF. The CDR3 nucleotides read TGTGCCAGTAGTATAATATCACAGGGTCTTTCACCCCTCCACTTT.

The V call is TRBV4-3, the J call TRBJ1-5; no firm D call. The germline V gene encodes CDR1 LGHNA and CDR2 YSLEER. The CDR3 spans 14 residues. Deletions cut 0 bases from V and 4 bases from J, with 7 bases between. The chain's CDR3 is CASSQDWGNQPQHF. CDR3 coding DNA: TGCGCCAGCAGCCAAGATTGGGGAAATCAGCCCCAGCATTTT.

This chain links TRBV19 with TRBJ2-2; D is uncertain. This CDR3 comprises 12 residues. Germline CDR1 reads LNHDA; CDR2 reads SQIVND (reference sequence). Trimming pared 3 bases from V and 5 bases from J, leaving 4 bases between. The DNA of the CDR3 is TGTGCCAGTAGTATTCGGACCGGGGAGCTGTTTTTT. Residues: CASSIRTGELFF.

The chain links TRBV5-4 to TRBJ1-2, with TRBD1 matching over 7 bases. Germline-derived CDR1 and CDR2 are SGHNT and YYREEE (reference sequence). The CDR3 covers 15 residues. Trimming at V came to 4 bases and at J to 2 bases, leaving 8 bases not matched to a gene. Here the CDR3 reads CASSTSPTGNYGYTF. The CDR3 DNA sequence: TGTGCCAGCAGCACCTCACCGACAGGGAACTATGGCTACACCTTC.

The chain has TRBV5-1 and TRBJ1-6, with no clear D. The CDR3 contains 15 residues. Germline-derived CDR1 and CDR2 are SGHRS and YFSETQ. V was shortened by 5 bases and J by 8 bases, with 17 bases between the two germline ends. This chain's CDR3 is CASRDTGIADSPLHF. CDR3 DNA: TGCGCCAGCAGAGATACGGGGATCGCTGATTCACCCCTCCACTTT. Based on the CDR3 plus reference TRBV5-1 and TRBJ1-6, the full variable domain is KAGVTQTPRYLIKTRGQQVTLSCSPISGHRSVSWYQQTPGQGLQFLFEYFSETQRNKGNFPGRFSGRQFSNSRSEMNVSTLELGDSALYLCASRDTGIADSPLHFGNGTRLTVT.

This chain uses TRBV28 with TRBJ2-2, with 10 nucleotides matching TRBD2. J gave up 0 bases and V 8 bases, and 15 bases lay outside the gene matches. The germline gives CDR1 MDHEN, CDR2 SYDVKM. This CDR3 has 19 residues. The CDR3 DNA reads as TGTGCCAGCCCCCCGGATCTAGCGGGGGATTTGGCGAACACCGGGGAGCTGTTTTTT. Its translation is CASPPDLAGDLANTGELFF.

The genes are TRBV5-6 and TRBJ2-1, with 7 positions matching TRBD2. Germline V CDR1 and CDR2: SGHDT, YYEEEE. J gave up 0 bases and V 0 bases, and 12 bases lay outside the gene matches. This CDR3 comprises 19 residues. CDR3 sequence reads: CASSLVLAEKTRSYNEQFF. CDR3 DNA: TGTGCCAGCAGCTTGGTTCTAGCGGAGAAGACCCGCTCCTACAATGAGCAGTTCTTC.

The V and J genes are TRBV9 and TRBJ1-3, with TRBD1 as a possible D gene (6 bases). CDR1 is SGDLS and CDR2 is YYNGEE in the germline V gene. The CDR3 contains 15 residues. V lost 3 bases and J 4 bases, leaving 14 bases between the germline ends. CDR3 DNA sequence: TGTGCCAGCAGCGCTTCCGGGGACATCGGAAACACCATATATTTT. It translates to CASSASGDIGNTIYF. Variable domain in full (rest from reference TRBV9 and TRBJ1-3): DSGVTQTPKHLITATGQRVTLRCSPRSGDLSVYWYQQSLDQGLQFLIQYYNGEERAKGNILERFSAQQFPDLHSELNLSSLELGDSALYFCASSASGDIGNTIYFGEGSWLTVV.

This clone was seen only once. This chain links TRBV4-2 with TRBJ1-1, with D possibly matching TRBD1 (5 bases). The ends were cut back, 1 base at V and 3 bases at J, with 18 bases in the middle. Germline CDR1 reads LGHNA; CDR2 reads YNFKEQ. The CDR3 has 17 residues. The CDR3 region has the DNA TGTGCCAGCAGCCAAGGGAATCTGGACGGGGGGGACACTGAAGCTTTCTTT. This gives the protein CASSQGNLDGGDTEAFF.